This T cell receptor (beta chain) appears in the sequencing data of a study of shared clonotypes between healthy human individuals. Note on this clone: Its matching antigen is unknown.

Everyone who donated was a Caucasian adult who lived in Nashville, Tennessee. Per the germline V gene, CDR1 is SGHNT and CDR2 is YYREEE (reference sequence). The V segment lost 4 bases and the J segment 0 bases; nucleotides outside the gene matches: 3. This CDR3 comprises 15 residues. Genomic DNA (from each subset) was split evenly across several immunoSEQ plates. Generated by immunoSEQ multiplex PCR, the TCRdb table keeps only in-frame clones and is missing some. The sample comprises around 600,000 clones, almost 97% of which are singletons, and about 0.06% rests with the top ten. Whole-study results and caveats: Naive subsets tended to show greater estimated richness than memory subsets.

The receptor was isolated from a woman aged 30 to 39 in good health. The chain joins TRBV5-4 to TRBJ2-1, with 8 bases lining up with TRBD2. Sequenced sample: naive CD4+ T cells sorted from blood. Regarding subset: CD45RA+ positively selected. This CDR3 is CASSGSGVSYNEQFF. Here the CDR3 DNA reads TGTGCCAGCAGCGGTAGCGGGGTCTCCTACAATGAGCAGTTCTTC.